This is a list of T cell receptor beta chains from one sample in a study of shared clonotypes between healthy human individuals. Only in-frame clones appear in the TCRdb table, and some are missing; sequencing was by immunoSEQ multiplex PCR. The profile shows about a million clones, around three quarters of them singletons. The sequencing sample was made of memory CD4+ T cells from PBMCs. Source of these receptors: a young man in good health. Some clones in this sample may be carry-over from other donors' samples. CDR3s include the opening cysteine and the closing phenylalanine or tryptophan. The D gene is left open where the match is weak. Size values are once, few and many counts, or a class for expanded clones, and some rows have none.

>TRBV5-1|.|.|TRBJ2-7
CASSLLGRPYEQYF
TGCGCCAGCAGCTTACTGGGACGTCCCTACGAGCAGTACTTC
>TRBV28|.|few|TRBJ1-1
CASTGLNTEAFF
TGTGCCAGCACCGGATTGAACACTGAAGCTTTCTTT
>TRBV11-2|TRBD2|.|TRBJ2-3
CASFRDYWSTDTQYF
TGTGCCAGTTTCCGGGACTACTGGAGCACAGATACGCAGTATTTT
>TRBV2|.|.|TRBJ2-7
CASKNRVSEQYF
TGTGCCAGCAAAAACAGGGTCTCCGAGCAGTACTTC
>TRBV9|TRBD2|.|TRBJ2-3
CASSVGTSGDTQYF
TGTGCCAGCAGCGTAGGGACTAGCGGAGATACGCAGTATTTT
>TRBV7-2|TRBD2|.|TRBJ2-2
CASSLSRAGVTGELFF
TGTGCCAGCAGCTTAAGTAGGGCGGGGGTCACCGGGGAGCTGTTTTTT
>TRBV7-8|.|few|TRBJ2-7
CASSLSGVSYEQYF
TGTGCCAGCAGTCTCTCGGGGGTCTCCTACGAGCAGTACTTC
>TRBV19|.|.|TRBJ2-7
CASSPQAAAYEQYF
TGTGCCAGTAGTCCACAAGCGGCTGCCTACGAGCAGTACTTC
>TRBV5-1|TRBD1|once|TRBJ2-6
CASSTDQGAATGANVLTF
TGCGCCAGCAGCACAGACCAGGGGGCGGCTACTGGGGCCAACGTCCTGACTTTC
>TRBV15|TRBD1|.|TRBJ1-1
CATSMGQAEAFF
TGTGCCACCAGCATGGGACAGGCTGAAGCTTTCTTT
>TRBV28|.|.|TRBJ1-1
CATLDLNTEAFF
TGTGCCACCCTGGATCTGAACACTGAAGCTTTCTTT
>TRBV7-6|TRBD2|.|TRBJ2-1
CASSLAGRAGYNEQFF
TGTGCCAGCAGCTTAGCGGGGAGGGCCGGGTACAATGAGCAGTTCTTC
>TRBV7-7|TRBD1|.|TRBJ1-1
CASSSGAQGDTEAFF
TGTGCCAGCAGCTCAGGGGCGCAGGGGGACACTGAAGCTTTCTTT
>TRBV10-3|.|few|TRBJ1-2
CAISEGLGGRDYGYTF
TGTGCCATCAGTGAGGGCCTCGGGGGGCGCGACTATGGCTACACCTTC
>TRBV6-5|.|.|TRBJ2-5
CASSYSGHQYF
TGTGCCAGCAGTTACTCGGGACACCAGTACTTC
>TRBV11-3|.|.|TRBJ2-3
CASSLEAEDTQYF
TGTGCCAGCAGCTTGGAGGCCGAAGATACGCAGTATTTT
>TRBV6-5|.|.|TRBJ1-1
CASSLGRETEAFF
TGTGCCAGCAGCCTGGGAAGGGAAACTGAAGCTTTCTTT
>TRBV5-4|TRBD2|.|TRBJ2-3
CASSLGRLAADTQYF
TGTGCCAGCAGCTTGGGACGACTAGCTGCCGATACGCAGTATTTT
>TRBV18|TRBD2|.|TRBJ2-2
CASSLLAVMNTRELFF
TGTGCCAGCTCACTTCTAGCGGTCATGAACACCAGGGAGCTGTTTTTT
>TRBV30|.|.|TRBJ2-3
CAWSVLPLAADTQYF
TGTGCCTGGAGTGTACTCCCACTAGCAGCAGATACGCAGTATTTT
>TRBV19|TRBD1|.|TRBJ2-7
CASRGQATYEQYF
TGTGCCAGTAGGGGACAGGCCACCTACGAGCAGTACTTC
>TRBV7-2|.|.|TRBJ2-5
CASRLMRGPQETQYF
TGTGCCAGCAGACTTATGCGCGGCCCCCAAGAGACCCAGTACTTC
>TRBV25-1|TRBD1|.|TRBJ1-1
CASSALGTGGTEAFF
TGTGCCAGCAGTGCCCTAGGGACAGGGGGAACTGAAGCTTTCTTT
>TRBV19|TRBD1|.|TRBJ1-5
CASRGQGLNQPQHF
TGTGCCAGTAGGGGACAGGGACTCAATCAGCCCCAGCATTTT
>TRBV30|TRBD1|.|TRBJ1-2
CAWRRPDRFYGYTF
TGTGCCTGGAGGAGACCGGACAGGTTCTATGGCTACACCTTC
>TRBV2|TRBD1|.|TRBJ1-2
CASSPWDRDYYGYTF
TGTGCCAGCAGCCCGTGGGACAGGGATTACTATGGCTACACCTTC
>TRBV11-2|.|.|TRBJ2-7
CASSLDGSYEQYF
TGTGCCAGCAGCTTAGACGGTTCCTACGAGCAGTACTTC
>TRBV20-1|.|once|TRBJ2-3
CSSGTDTQYF
TGCAGTAGCGGCACAGATACGCAGTATTTT
>TRBV11-2|.|.|TRBJ2-5
CASSFASQETQYF
TGTGCCAGCAGCTTTGCCAGCCAAGAGACCCAGTACTTC
>TRBV11-2|.|few|TRBJ1-1
CASSLGLRYTEAFF
TGTGCCAGCAGTTTGGGTTTGCGGTACACTGAAGCTTTCTTT
>TRBV2|.|.|TRBJ2-3
CASSETGITDTQYF
TGTGCCAGCAGTGAAACCGGGATCACAGATACGCAGTATTTT
>TRBV5-1|.|.|TRBJ1-1
CASSAQGYAEAFF
TGCGCCAGCAGCGCACAGGGATACGCTGAAGCTTTCTTT
>TRBV5-1|TRBD2|many|TRBJ2-7
CASSLGRAGEQYF
TGCGCCAGCAGCTTAGGTAGAGCGGGGGAGCAGTACTTC
>TRBV5-1|TRBD1|.|TRBJ2-2
CASSSGQPNTGELFF
TGCGCCAGCAGCTCGGGACAGCCCAACACCGGGGAGCTGTTTTTT
>TRBV27|.|.|TRBJ1-5
CASSFQGMSNQPQHF
TGTGCCAGCAGTTTCCAGGGTATGAGCAATCAGCCCCAGCATTTT
>TRBV2|.|.|TRBJ1-4
CASLLLTEAEKLFF
TGTGCCAGCCTTCTTCTTACAGAGGCTGAAAAACTGTTTTTT
>TRBV11-2|.|.|TRBJ2-7
CASSAPPGPGTYEQYF
TGTGCCAGCAGCGCACCGCCGGGACCGGGAACCTACGAGCAGTACTTC
>TRBV9|TRBD2|once|TRBJ2-2
CASSPPSRETTGELFF
TGTGCCAGCAGCCCCCCCTCGCGGGAGACCACCGGGGAGCTGTTTTTT
>TRBV6-6|TRBD1|.|TRBJ2-3
CASSYDRTGLTDTQYF
TGTGCCAGCAGTTACGATCGGACAGGGCTAACAGATACGCAGTATTTT
>TRBV7-3|.|.|TRBJ2-7
CASSSGDRYEQYF
TGTGCCAGCAGCTCGGGGGATAGGTACGAGCAGTACTTC
>TRBV4-1|.|.|TRBJ2-2
CASSSSVTWSGELFF
TGCGCCAGCAGCTCTAGCGTAACCTGGTCCGGGGAGCTGTTTTTT
>TRBV10-3|.|few|TRBJ1-1
CAISESTITGAFF
TGTGCCATCAGTGAGTCGACCATTACAGGAGCTTTCTTT
>TRBV5-6|.|.|TRBJ2-5
CASSAIRGETQYF
TGTGCCAGCAGCGCTATCCGCGGGGAGACCCAGTACTTC
>TRBV15|TRBD1|.|TRBJ1-2
CATSQGGLNYGYTF
TGTGCCACCTCCCAGGGGGGACTTAACTATGGCTACACCTTC